This T cell receptor beta chain is from a study of control samples from healthy donors and cancer patients. V shed 0 bases, J shed 5 bases, and the junction held 2 bases outside the gene matches. Per the germline V gene, CDR1 is SGHAT and CDR2 is FQNNGV. This CDR3 has 16 amino acids. The assay was immunoSEQ multiplex PCR, and TCRdb's table has in-frame clones only and misses some. Here the sample spans approximately 160,000 clones, approximately 94% being singletons. This TCR came from a woman aged 18-35 years in good health. V gene TRBV11-2 combines with J gene TRBJ1-5, with 12 bases lining up with TRBD1. The specimen was blood. The CDR3 bases are TGTGCCAGCAGCTTAGATCGGGACAGGGGGCATCAGCCCCAGCATTTT. It is translated as CASSLDRDRGHQPQHF.